A single T cell receptor (beta chain) is shown here with its context. What it recognizes is unknown. This record comes from a study of cytomegalovirus exposure and HLA in healthy donors. Study findings and constraints: Cytomegalovirus-associated status was assigned to 150 to 200 TCR beta chains. Subsequent analysis of the 120 or so validation repertoires found a tendency for first-cohort TCR clusters to co-occur. Across donors, most TCRs were seen rarely, yet some public ones were widespread. Researchers reported that three CMV-associated chains were confirmed in vitro as CMV antigen-specific.

Only in-frame clones appear in the TCRdb table, and some are missing; sequencing was by immunoSEQ multiplex PCR. The sample yields fewer than 400,000 clones, roughly 89% seen once. J was trimmed by 11 bases and V by 4 bases; bases with no gene match: 17. CDR1 SGHAT and CDR2 FQNNGV come from the germline V gene. This CDR3 is 16 amino acids long. The sample was PBMCs. The chain is built from TRBV11-2 and TRBJ2-1; TRBD2 agrees at 7 bases. The receptor was derived from a woman aged 18-29 years in good health and CMV-seronegative. The chain's CDR3 is CASSSQTGTTGRQQFF. The CDR3, as DNA: TGTGCCAGCAGCTCCCAAACCGGGACTACCGGTCGGCAGCAGTTCTTC.